These T cell receptor beta chains were read from a single sample in a study of neurological immune-mediated disorders. TCRdb reprocessed the 5' RACE reads via MiXCR and lists one record per CDR3 protein. The profile shows some 120,000 distinct CDR3 sequences, about 3.4% of them singletons. The sample consisted of PBMCs. All receptors come from a woman aged 25-40 years with multiple sclerosis. Each CDR3 is given without its conserved first and last residue. Size values are once, few and many counts, or a class for expanded clones, and some rows have none.

many,TRBV20-1,TRBJ2-7,SATPPGLGKDEQY
many,TRBV29-1,TRBJ1-1,SVLDTEAF
many,TRBV30,TRBJ2-6,AWSARLAGLSGANVLT
many,TRBV20-1,TRBJ2-7,SASLSVGGSYEQY
many,TRBV27,TRBJ1-2,ASRGTGMYYGYT
many,TRBV7-9,TRBJ1-2,ASSPQTGANGYT
many,TRBV12-3/TRBV12-4,TRBJ2-6,ASSSTSGANVLT
few,TRBV5-6,TRBJ2-7,ASRFRLAGGPSEQY
many,TRBV4-1,TRBJ1-1,ASSQEGQGDLNTEAF
many,TRBV20-1,TRBJ1-1,SALRAMNTEAF
many,TRBV20-1,TRBJ1-1,SARTGATEAF
many,TRBV6-2/TRBV6-3,TRBJ1-5,ASSYSGGAGQPQH
many,TRBV7-9,TRBJ2-7,ASSQGASTGYEQY
many,TRBV20-1,TRBJ2-3,SAKTGVGADTQY
many,TRBV12-3/TRBV12-4,TRBJ1-5,ASSFGFTQPQH
many,TRBV15,TRBJ2-2,ATSRENTGELF
many,TRBV10-3,TRBJ2-3,AIRRDPEVDTQY
many,TRBV14,TRBJ2-2,ASSQVSGTGTGELF
many,TRBV20-1,TRBJ1-5,SAREGRAGSNQPQH
many,TRBV20-1,TRBJ2-3,SASAVGTTDTQY
many,TRBV5-1,TRBJ2-7,ASSLMGEQY
many,TRBV20-1,TRBJ1-1,SAKSGMNTEAF
many,TRBV15,TRBJ1-4,ATSRDRGPSLRTNEKLF
many,TRBV5-1,TRBJ2-3,ASSPISGATDTQY
many,TRBV5-1,TRBJ1-1,ASSLGAHTEAF
many,TRBV20-1,TRBJ1-3,SARDSNSGNTIY
many,TRBV7-8,TRBJ1-2,ASSSTPRGSYGYT
many,TRBV28,TRBJ1-5,ASSPIAGGPQH
NA,TRBV6-1,TRBJ1-5,ASGGSDNQPQH
many,TRBV5-6,TRBJ1-2,ASSFELGPWGYT
many,TRBV5-1,TRBJ2-1,ASSRTGEGVEQF
many,TRBV5-6,TRBJ1-4,ASSLLSRGNEKLF
many,TRBV12-3/TRBV12-4,TRBJ2-5,ASSPRRGQETQY
many,TRBV10-3,TRBJ2-7,ATRTPNYEQY
many,TRBV12-3/TRBV12-4,TRBJ2-7,ASSLASGSYEQY
many,TRBV19,TRBJ2-7,ASSPGQISYEQY
many,TRBV18,TRBJ1-4,ASSPGRSNEKLF
many,TRBV6-5,TRBJ1-4,ASSYSGGQKNEKLF
many,TRBV20-1,TRBJ2-3,SASALDRAATDTQY
many,TRBV27,TRBJ2-7,ASSGGVLTGGSYEQY
many,TRBV14,TRBJ1-1,ASSQETSNTEAF
many,TRBV4-2,TRBJ2-3,ASSQEASAADTQY
many,TRBV7-6,TRBJ2-3,ASSPLAASTDTQY
many,TRBV5-1,TRBJ2-5,ASSLVGRKGETQY
many,TRBV4-3,TRBJ2-2,ASSQEGGHTGELF
few,TRBV30,TRBJ2-1,AWSVLDARYNEQF
many,TRBV6-6,TRBJ2-7,ASSYPERSTYEQY
many,TRBV20-1,TRBJ2-3,SAPKGPTDTQY
many,TRBV5-1,TRBJ2-5,ASSLGGFEETQY
NA,TRBV5-1,TRBJ2-3,ASSLVSSSANTDTQY